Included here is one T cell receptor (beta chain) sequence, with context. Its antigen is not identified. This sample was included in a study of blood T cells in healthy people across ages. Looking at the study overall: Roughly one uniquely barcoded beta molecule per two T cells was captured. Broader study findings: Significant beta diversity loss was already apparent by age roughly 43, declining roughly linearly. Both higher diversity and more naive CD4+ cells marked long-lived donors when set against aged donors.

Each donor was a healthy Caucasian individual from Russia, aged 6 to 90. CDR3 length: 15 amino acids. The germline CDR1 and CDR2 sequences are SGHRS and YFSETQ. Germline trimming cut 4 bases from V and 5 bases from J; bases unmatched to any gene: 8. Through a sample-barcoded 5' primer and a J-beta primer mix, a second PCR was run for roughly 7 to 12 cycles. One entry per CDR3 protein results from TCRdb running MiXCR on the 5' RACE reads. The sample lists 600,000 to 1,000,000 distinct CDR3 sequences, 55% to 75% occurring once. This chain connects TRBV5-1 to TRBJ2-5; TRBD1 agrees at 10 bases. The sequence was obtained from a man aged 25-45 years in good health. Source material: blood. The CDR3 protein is CASSPETGGLETQYF. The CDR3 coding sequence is TGCGCCAGCAGCCCCGAGACAGGGGGCCTGGAGACCCAGTACTTC.